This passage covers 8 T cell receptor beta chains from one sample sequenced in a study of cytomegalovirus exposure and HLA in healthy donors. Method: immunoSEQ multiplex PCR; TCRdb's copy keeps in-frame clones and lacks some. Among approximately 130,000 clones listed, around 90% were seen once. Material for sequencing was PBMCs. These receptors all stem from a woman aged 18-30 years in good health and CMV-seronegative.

The CDR3 protein is CAWSVGLSYEQYF. Here the CDR3 DNA reads TGTGCCTGGAGTGTGGGCCTCTCCTACGAGCAGTACTTC. The chain is built from TRBV30 and TRBJ2-7; D gene unclear. Trimming stripped 0 bases from V and 0 bases from J, with 6 bases between. The CDR3 extends over 13 amino acids. From germline, CDR1 is GTSNPN and CDR2 SVGIG (reference sequence).

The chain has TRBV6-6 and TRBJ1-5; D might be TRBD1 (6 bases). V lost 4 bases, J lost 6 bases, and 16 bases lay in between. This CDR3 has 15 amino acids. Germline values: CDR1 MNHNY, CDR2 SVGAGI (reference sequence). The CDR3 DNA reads TGTGCCAGCAGTTCTCGGGACACCGCCCCTCAGCCCCAGCATTTT. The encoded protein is CASSSRDTAPQPQHF.

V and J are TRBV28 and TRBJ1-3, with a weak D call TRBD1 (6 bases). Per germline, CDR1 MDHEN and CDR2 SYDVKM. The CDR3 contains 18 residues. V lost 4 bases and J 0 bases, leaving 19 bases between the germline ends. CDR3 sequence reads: CASSSNRGSGDSGNTIYF. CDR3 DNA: TGTGCCAGCAGTTCAAATAGGGGGTCCGGGGACTCTGGAAACACCATATATTTT.

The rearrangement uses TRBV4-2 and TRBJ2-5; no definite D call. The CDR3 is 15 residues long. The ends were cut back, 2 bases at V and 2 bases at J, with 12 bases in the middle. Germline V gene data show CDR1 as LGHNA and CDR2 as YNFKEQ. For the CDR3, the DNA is TGTGCCAGCAGCCAAAGTGGGCCTTCACAAGAGACCCAGTACTTC. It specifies CASSQSGPSQETQYF.

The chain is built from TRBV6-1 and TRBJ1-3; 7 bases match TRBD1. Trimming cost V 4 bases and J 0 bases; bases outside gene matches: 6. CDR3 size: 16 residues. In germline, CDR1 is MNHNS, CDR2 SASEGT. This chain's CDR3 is CASSGGTAVSGNTIYF. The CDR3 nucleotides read TGTGCCAGCAGTGGGGGGACAGCCGTCTCTGGAAACACCATATATTTT.

The CDR3 coding sequence is TGTGCCAGCAGCTCTGGACAGGCTCGGAACATTCAGTACTTC. Translation gives CASSSGQARNIQYF. V and J are TRBV7-9 and TRBJ2-4, with TRBD1 matching 7 bases. The germline V gene encodes CDR1 SEHNR and CDR2 FQNEAQ (reference sequence). The V and J ends lost 4 bases and 7 bases, in that order; junction bases with no gene match: 7. CDR3 length: 14 residues.

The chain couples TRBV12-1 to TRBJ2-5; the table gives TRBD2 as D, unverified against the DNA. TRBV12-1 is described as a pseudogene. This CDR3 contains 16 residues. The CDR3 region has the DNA TGTGCCAGCAGCGGCCAACTAGCGGGATTGGGTGAGACCCAGTACTTC. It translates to CASSGQLAGLGETQYF.

The CDR3 region is CASSLVSARLMNTEAFF. CDR3 DNA sequence: TGTGCCAGCAGCTTAGTGTCAGCCCGACTTATGAACACTGAAGCTTTCTTT. The V call is TRBV11-2, the J call TRBJ1-1; D gene unclear. The length of the CDR3 is 17 residues. V shed 1 base and J shed 0 bases, with 15 bases lying between them. Germline CDR1 and CDR2: SGHAT and FQNNGV.